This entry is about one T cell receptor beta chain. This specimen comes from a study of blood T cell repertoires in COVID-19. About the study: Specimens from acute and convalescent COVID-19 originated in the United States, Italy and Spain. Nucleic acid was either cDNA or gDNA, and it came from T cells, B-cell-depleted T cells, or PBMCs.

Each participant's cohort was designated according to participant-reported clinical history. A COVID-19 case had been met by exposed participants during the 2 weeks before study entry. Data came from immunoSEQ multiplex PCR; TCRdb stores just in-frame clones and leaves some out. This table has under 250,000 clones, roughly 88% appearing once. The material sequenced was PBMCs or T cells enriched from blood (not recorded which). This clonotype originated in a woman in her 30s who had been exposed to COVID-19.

CDR3 in amino acids: CASSAESGLYSGANVLTF. CDR3 sequence (DNA): TGTGCCAGCAGCGCAGAAAGCGGGTTGTACTCTGGGGCCAACGTCCTGACTTTC. This rearrangement joins TRBV9 to TRBJ2-6; D might be TRBD2 (6 bases). Germline V gene lookup returns CDR1 SGDLS and CDR2 YYNGEE. The V and J ends lost 3 bases and 0 bases respectively, with 16 bases between them. There are 18 residues in the CDR3.